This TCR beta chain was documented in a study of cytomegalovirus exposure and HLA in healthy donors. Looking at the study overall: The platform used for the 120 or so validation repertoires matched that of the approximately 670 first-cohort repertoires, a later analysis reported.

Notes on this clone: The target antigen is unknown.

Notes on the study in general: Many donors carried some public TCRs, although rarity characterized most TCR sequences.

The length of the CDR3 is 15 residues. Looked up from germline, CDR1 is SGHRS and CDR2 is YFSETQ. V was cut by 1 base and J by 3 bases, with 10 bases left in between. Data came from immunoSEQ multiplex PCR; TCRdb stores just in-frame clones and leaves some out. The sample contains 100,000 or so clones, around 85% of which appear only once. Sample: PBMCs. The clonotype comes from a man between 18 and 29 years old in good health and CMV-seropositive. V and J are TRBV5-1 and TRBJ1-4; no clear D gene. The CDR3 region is CASSLTDTSNEKLFF. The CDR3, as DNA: TGCGCCAGCAGCTTGACAGATACATCTAATGAAAAACTGTTTTTT.